This T cell receptor beta chain derives from a study of cytomegalovirus exposure and HLA in healthy donors. Primers: 60 Vbeta forward and 13 Jbeta reverse. Sequenced by immunoSEQ multiplex PCR; TCRdb stores in-frame clones only, minus some. The sample has 84,000 or so clones; more than 70% are singletons. The sequencing input was PBMCs. This receptor was identified in a man aged 30 to 39 in good health and CMV-seronegative.

Here the CDR3 DNA reads TGTGCCAGCAGCCCGTCCCGGGACAGATTGCTGAATCAGCCCCAGCATTTT. As protein: CASSPSRDRLLNQPQHF. V usage is TRBV7-8 and J usage is TRBJ1-5; the match to TRBD1 covers 7 bases. The V and J ends lost 5 bases and 4 bases, in that order; junction bases with no gene match: 14. The germline V gene has CDR1 SGHVS and CDR2 FQNEAQ. The CDR3 runs 17 residues.